Presented here are 3 T cell receptor beta chains from one specimen sequenced in a study of T-cell reconstitution after alpha-beta-depleted transplantation in children. This sample's TCRbeta library carried unique molecular identifier barcodes. From the PCR reads, TCRdb called clonotypes with MiXCR, one entry per CDR3 protein. The sample lists some 200,000 distinct CDR3 sequences; about 9.6% were seen once. The sequencing used PBMCs from the stem cell graft donor, collected from the stem cell graft. The receptors come from a human donor who donated a stem cell graft to a child with SCID.

This clonotype has at least ten counts. The chain recombines TRBV19 with TRBJ2-2, with D possibly matching TRBD1 (5 bases). Germline assignment: CDR1 LNHDA and CDR2 SQIVND (reference sequence). The CDR3 contains 14 residues. V was trimmed by 4 bases and J by 0 bases, leaving 6 bases between them. CDR3: CASSRTPNTGELFF. As DNA, the CDR3 is TGTGCCAGTAGTAGGACACCGAACACCGGGGAGCTGTTTTTT.

This clonotype was recorded at least ten times. This sequence joins TRBV5-1 and TRBJ2-2; unclear D gene. The CDR3 extends over 15 amino acids. The germline V gene encodes CDR1 SGHRS and CDR2 YFSETQ. V gave up 2 bases and J gave up 0 bases, with 8 bases separating them. The CDR3: CASSLGYPNTGELFF. DNA of the CDR3: TGCGCCAGCAGCTTAGGGTACCCGAACACCGGGGAGCTGTTTTTT.

This clonotype was found many times. The chain joins TRBV5-1 to TRBJ2-1, with a weak D call TRBD1 (6 bases). Trimming shortened V by 0 bases and J by 2 bases, and 12 bases separated the two germline ends. The CDR3 runs 16 residues. CDR1 is SGHRS, CDR2 YFSETQ, per germline. The CDR3 coding sequence is TGCGCCAGCAGCTTGGATATCAGGGGTCCCTACAATGAGCAGTTCTTC. Protein: CASSLDIRGPYNEQFF.